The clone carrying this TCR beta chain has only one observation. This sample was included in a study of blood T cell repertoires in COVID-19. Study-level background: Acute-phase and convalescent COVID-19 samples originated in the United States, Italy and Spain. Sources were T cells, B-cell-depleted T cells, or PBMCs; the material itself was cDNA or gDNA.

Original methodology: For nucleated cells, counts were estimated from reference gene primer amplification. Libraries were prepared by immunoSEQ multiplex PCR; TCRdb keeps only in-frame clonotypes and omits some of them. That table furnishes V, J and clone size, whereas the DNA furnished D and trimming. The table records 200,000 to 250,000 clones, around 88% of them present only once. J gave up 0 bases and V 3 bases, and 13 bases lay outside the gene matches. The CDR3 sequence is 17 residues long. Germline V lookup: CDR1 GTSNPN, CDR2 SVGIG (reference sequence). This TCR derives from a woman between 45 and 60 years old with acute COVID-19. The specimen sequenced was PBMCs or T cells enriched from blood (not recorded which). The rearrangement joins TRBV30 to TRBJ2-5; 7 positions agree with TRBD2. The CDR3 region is CAWRKGLAVTNQETQYF. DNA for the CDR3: TGTGCCTGGAGGAAGGGGCTAGCGGTGACCAACCAAGAGACCCAGTACTTC.